This entry lists 28 T cell receptor beta chains sequenced from one sample in a study of T cell responses to AZD1222 COVID-19 vaccine. TCRdb's copy holds only in-frame clones and misses some; the assay was immunoSEQ multiplex PCR. The sample holds 90,000 to 130,000 clones, 94% seen once. The source was peripheral blood, collected 28 days after the second AZD1222 dose. These receptors were obtained from an adult who received the AZD1222 COVID-19 vaccine.

The CDR3 sequence is CSVGLGRYGYTF. The DNA of the CDR3 is TGCAGCGTTGGCCTCGGGAGGTATGGCTACACCTTC. V and J are TRBV29-1 and TRBJ1-2; D call uncertain. Trimming pared 4 bases from V and 5 bases from J, leaving 11 bases between. Per the germline V gene, CDR1 is SQVTM and CDR2 is ANQGSEA. This CDR3 comprises 12 residues.

V gene TRBV4-1 combines with J gene TRBJ1-6, with no clear D. Germline CDR1 reads MGHRA; CDR2 reads YSYEKL. This CDR3 is built from 12 residues. V gave up 0 bases and J gave up 10 bases, with 4 bases separating them. The CDR3 spells CASSQDSSPLHF. In DNA form, the CDR3 reads TGCGCCAGCAGCCAAGATTCCTCACCCCTCCACTTT.

The V and J genes are TRBV18 and TRBJ1-6; 7 bases are shared with TRBD1. The CDR3 has 14 residues. V was pared by 5 bases and J by 7 bases, with 5 bases of the junction left unmatched. Looked up from germline, CDR1 is KGHSH and CDR2 is LQKENI. CDR3 sequence: CASSRDSKNSPLHF. The CDR3 bases are TGTGCCAGCTCAAGGGACAGTAAGAATTCACCCCTCCACTTT.

This rearrangement joins TRBV11-2 to TRBJ1-1; D is undetermined. The germline V and J ends were trimmed by 6 bases and 1 base, with 15 bases remaining between them. Germline loops: CDR1 SGHAT, CDR2 FQNNGV. The CDR3 has 15 residues. The CDR3: CASRAPGRKNTEAFF. DNA for the CDR3: TGTGCCAGCAGGGCGCCGGGGAGGAAGAACACTGAAGCTTTCTTT.

The CDR3 reads CASSLLRDGDNSPLHF. The CDR3 DNA follows: TGTGCCAGCAGCTTACTCCGCGACGGAGATAATTCACCCCTCCACTTT. This chain uses TRBV7-9 with TRBJ1-6; D is unresolved. The CDR3 is 16 amino acids. The germline gives CDR1 SEHNR, CDR2 FQNEAQ (reference sequence). V gave up 2 bases and J gave up 5 bases, with 13 bases separating them.

V usage is TRBV5-1 and J usage is TRBJ2-5, with D hard to call. Trimming removed 0 bases at V and 1 base at J, with 4 bases between. CDR1 and CDR2 (germline): SGHRS, YFSETQ. CDR3 length: 13 amino acids. In nucleotides, the CDR3 is TGCGCCAGCAGCTTGGGCAGCCAAGAGACCCAGTACTTC. It yields the protein CASSLGSQETQYF.

The CDR3 nucleotides are TGTGCCAGCAGCTTAGGAACCTATGGCTACACCTTC. Translation: CASSLGTYGYTF. J is TRBJ1-2 and V is TRBV7-8; D is unresolved. In germline, CDR1 is SGHVS, CDR2 FQNEAQ. V gave up 1 base and J gave up 4 bases, with 4 bases separating them. This CDR3 region has 12 residues.

This sequence joins TRBV12-3 or TRBV12-4 and TRBJ1-5; D not resolved. V shed 6 bases and J shed 8 bases, with 14 bases lying between them. This CDR3 has 13 residues. The CDR3 protein is CASSSSQEEPQHF. The CDR3 DNA reads as TGTGCCAGCAGCTCGAGTCAGGAGGAGCCCCAGCATTTT.

The chain has TRBV10-3 and TRBJ1-1, with TRBD1 matching over 8 bases. The V gene end was trimmed by 0 bases and the J gene end by 4 bases; junction bases not matched to a gene: 7. The CDR3 totals 16 residues. Germline V gene data show CDR1 as ENHRY and CDR2 as SYGVKD. This chain's CDR3 is CAISESRTGTFTEAFF. For the CDR3, the DNA is TGTGCCATCAGTGAGTCTAGGACAGGGACATTCACTGAAGCTTTCTTT.

The gene calls are TRBV18 and TRBJ1-2, with D hard to call. Germline-derived CDR1 and CDR2 are KGHSH and LQKENI. The CDR3 spans 13 residues. Trimming stripped 11 bases from V and 6 bases from J, with 19 bases between. CDR3 amino acids: CAFSGVNYDGYTF. For the CDR3, the DNA is TGTGCCTTCTCCGGGGTAAACTATGATGGCTACACCTTC.

The CDR3 nucleotides read TGTGCCAGCAGTGAAGAGGGGGTACACTGGAATGGCTACACCTTC. It codes for CASSEEGVHWNGYTF. The V and J genes are TRBV2 and TRBJ1-2; TRBD1 might be the D (6 bases). This CDR3 is 15 amino acids long. The V and J ends lost 1 base and 6 bases respectively, with 15 bases between them. In germline, CDR1 is SNHLY, CDR2 FYNNEI.

The chain recombines TRBV25-1 with TRBJ2-1; no clear D gene. Trimming pared 1 base from V and 9 bases from J, leaving 13 bases between. The CDR3 is 14 amino acids. Germline V gene data show CDR1 as MGHDK and CDR2 as SYGVNS. This chain's CDR3 is CASSEFGGLVEQFF. CDR3 sequence (DNA): TGTGCCAGCAGTGAATTCGGCGGTCTGGTTGAGCAGTTCTTC.

V and J are TRBV13 and TRBJ1-5; 7 bases line up with TRBD1. The germline gives CDR1 PRHDT, CDR2 FYEKMQ (reference sequence). The CDR3 consists of 14 residues. J was trimmed by 4 bases and V by 4 bases; bases with no gene match: 4. Here the CDR3 DNA reads TGTGCCAGCAGCTCAGGGGGACGGAATCAGCCCCAGCATTTT. Protein: CASSSGGRNQPQHF. Using reference TRBV13 and TRBJ1-5 for the parts outside the CDR3, the full variable domain is AAGVIQSPRHLIKEKRETATLKCYPIPRHDTVYWYQQGPGQDPQFLISFYEKMQSDKGSIPDRFSAQQFSDYHSELNMSSLELGDSALYFCASSSGGRNQPQHFGDGTRLSIL.

This chain links TRBV11-1 with TRBJ1-1, with D possibly being TRBD1 (6 bases). The CDR3 is made up of 13 amino acids. Germline CDR1 is SGHAT and CDR2 is FQDESV (reference sequence). Deletions cut 5 bases from V and 7 bases from J, with 14 bases between. CDR3 DNA sequence: TGTGCCAGCAGCCCACGGGGGCTTGGTGAAGCTTTCTTT. It codes for CASSPRGLGEAFF.

The rearrangement joins TRBV27 to TRBJ1-2, with 8 bases lining up with TRBD1. With V trimmed by 6 bases and J by 7 bases, 16 bases remained unmatched. The CDR3 has 16 residues. Germline assignment: CDR1 MNHEY and CDR2 SMNVEV (reference sequence). The CDR3 sequence: CASRKIGGQGRGGYTF. CDR3 bases: TGTGCCAGCAGAAAAATCGGCGGACAGGGAAGGGGTGGCTACACCTTC.

CDR3 sequence (DNA): TGTGCCAGCAGCCCGGCGGGGATCTATGGCTACACCTTC. It specifies CASSPAGIYGYTF. The chain employs TRBV12-3 or TRBV12-4 and TRBJ1-2; D not resolved. The CDR3 extends over 13 amino acids. Trimming took 6 bases from V and 4 from J, leaving 12 bases between them.

The V gene is TRBV7-9, the J gene TRBJ1-1, with TRBD1 matching 7 bases. J gave up 3 bases and V 4 bases, and 2 bases lay outside the gene matches. Germline CDR1 SEHNR, CDR2 FQNEAQ (reference sequence). The CDR3 loop spans 13 amino acids. As DNA, the CDR3 is TGTGCCAGCAGCTACAGGGGAGACACTGAAGCTTTCTTT. Amino acid sequence: CASSYRGDTEAFF.

The chain has TRBV5-4 and TRBJ2-7, with 11 positions matching TRBD1. Germline trimming cut 2 bases from V and 4 bases from J; bases unmatched to any gene: 5. Germline assignment: CDR1 SGHNT and CDR2 YYREEE (reference sequence). The CDR3 has 15 residues. The CDR3 sequence is CASSFGTGGRYEQYF. CDR3 coding DNA: TGTGCCAGCAGCTTCGGGACAGGGGGGCGGTACGAGCAGTACTTC.

The chain links TRBV7-9 to TRBJ1-5; D unresolved. This CDR3 spans 15 amino acids. V dropped 1 base and J dropped 0 bases, with 7 bases sitting between them. Germline lookup yields CDR1 SEHNR and CDR2 FQNEAQ (reference sequence). The CDR3 region has the DNA TGTGCCAGCAGCTTAGGGGCGGGTAGCAATCAGCCCCAGCATTTT. It codes for CASSLGAGSNQPQHF.

This chain joins TRBV6-5 and TRBJ1-5; a weak D match, TRBD1 (5 bases). V shed 5 bases and J shed 7 bases, with 18 bases lying between them. Germline CDR1 and CDR2: MNHEY and SVGAGI. There are 15 residues in the CDR3. CDR3 residues: CASSPGGGNGQPQHF. Here the CDR3 DNA reads TGTGCCAGCAGTCCCGGGGGGGGGAATGGCCAGCCCCAGCATTTT.

The J gene is TRBJ2-3, the V gene TRBV14; D gene unclear. Trimming took off 4 bases at V and 1 base at J, with 9 bases between the two ends. Germline-derived CDR1 and CDR2 are SGHDN and FVKESK. The CDR3 has 14 amino acids. This CDR3 is CASSPRPGTDTQYF. In DNA, the CDR3 is TGTGCCAGCAGCCCCCGTCCGGGCACAGATACGCAGTATTTT. The whole variable domain, remainder taken from reference TRBV14 and TRBJ2-3, is EAGVTQFPSHSVIEKGQTVTLRCDPISGHDNLYWYRRVMGKEIKFLLHFVKESKQDESGMPNNRFLAERTGGTYSTLKVQPAELEDSGVYFCASSPRPGTDTQYFGPGTRLTVL.

J is TRBJ1-2 and V is TRBV27, with a weak D call TRBD1 (5 bases). The CDR3 consists of 15 residues. CDR1 MNHEY and CDR2 SMNVEV come from the germline V gene (reference sequence). Trimming took 2 bases from V and 0 from J, leaving 10 bases between them. The CDR3 nucleotides read TGTGCCAGCAGTTTAGGGGCAGCCGCTAACTATGGCTACACCTTC. Translation gives CASSLGAAANYGYTF.

The V call is TRBV12-3 or TRBV12-4, the J call TRBJ1-1, with D hard to call. V was shortened by 7 bases and J by 2 bases, with 11 bases between the two germline ends. The CDR3 runs 13 residues. The CDR3 nucleotides are TGTGCCAGCACCCTGGGCCCTAACACTGAAGCTTTCTTT. Its protein product is CASTLGPNTEAFF.

The chain recombines TRBV15 with TRBJ2-7, with 8 positions matching TRBD2. Trimming cost V 0 bases and J 2 bases; bases outside gene matches: 12. Germline-derived CDR1 and CDR2 are LNHNV and YYDKDF (reference sequence). The CDR3 sequence is 18 residues long. The CDR3 region is CATSREASSTSGAYEQYF. CDR3 sequence (DNA): TGTGCCACCAGCAGAGAGGCAAGTTCCACTAGCGGAGCCTACGAGCAGTACTTC.

The chain carries TRBV7-8 and TRBJ2-7; a weak D match, TRBD1 (5 bases). This CDR3 contains 13 residues. The V end was cut by 2 bases, the J end by 9 bases, with 14 bases between. Germline CDR1 SGHVS, CDR2 FQNEAQ. The CDR3 spells CASSLWGPFGQYF. Written as DNA, the CDR3 is TGTGCCAGCAGCTTATGGGGCCCCTTCGGGCAGTACTTC.

V usage is TRBV15 and J usage is TRBJ1-2; the match to TRBD1 covers 8 bases. The germline V gene has CDR1 LNHNV and CDR2 YYDKDF (reference sequence). V shed 0 bases, J shed 4 bases, and the junction held 4 bases outside the gene matches. This CDR3 is 15 amino acids long. The CDR3 loop is CATSRDRDRSYGYTF. CDR3 DNA: TGTGCCACCAGCAGAGATAGGGACAGGAGCTATGGCTACACCTTC.

The chain has TRBV16 and TRBJ2-1; 8 bases align to TRBD1. The V gene end was trimmed by 0 bases and the J gene end by 8 bases; junction bases not matched to a gene: 9. The CDR3 sequence is 16 residues long. Germline lookup yields CDR1 KGHSY and CDR2 FQNENV. The CDR3 loop is CASSQSGVAGGDEQFF. The CDR3 DNA follows: TGTGCCAGCAGCCAATCAGGAGTGGCAGGGGGCGATGAGCAGTTCTTC. The variable domain in full, completed from reference TRBV16 and TRBJ2-1, reads GEEVAQTPKHLVRGEGQKAKLYCAPIKGHSYVFWYQQVLKNEFKFLISFQNENVFDETGMPKERFSAKCLPNSPCSLEIQATKLEDSAVYFCASSQSGVAGGDEQFFGPGTRLTVL.

This chain links TRBV28 with TRBJ1-1, with 7 bases fitting TRBD1. CDR3 length equals 15 residues. Unmatched junction bases numbered 6, after V lost 4 bases and J lost 1 base. From germline, CDR1 is MDHEN and CDR2 SYDVKM. The CDR3 sequence is CASSSRQGGNTEAFF. The CDR3, as DNA: TGTGCCAGCAGTTCTCGACAGGGTGGGAACACTGAAGCTTTCTTT.